The rows below give T cell receptor beta chains drawn from one sample of a study of T cell responses to AZD1222 COVID-19 vaccine. The repertoire was sequenced with immunoSEQ multiplex PCR; TCRdb's copy has only in-frame clones and lacks some. Here the sample spans over 85,000 clones, less than 90% being singletons. Material: peripheral blood, obtained on day 0 of AZD1222 vaccination. These receptors all come from an adult in good health. CDR3s include the opening cysteine and the closing phenylalanine or tryptophan. The D gene is left open where the match is weak. A clone size is listed for some rows: how often the clone was seen (once, few, many), or a class if it is expanded.

d_gene: .; abundance: .; j_gene: TRBJ1-6; len: 16; v_gene: TRBV5-6; CDR3aa: CASTSPGSSYNSPLHF; CDR3nt: TGTGCCAGCACTTCACCAGGTAGCTCCTATAATTCACCCCTCCACTTT
d_gene: .; abundance: .; j_gene: TRBJ2-3; len: 14; v_gene: TRBV24-1; CDR3aa: CATMGEGGTDTQYF; CDR3nt: TGTGCCACCATGGGTGAGGGGGGTACAGATACGCAGTATTTT
d_gene: .; abundance: .; j_gene: TRBJ2-5; len: 13; v_gene: TRBV12-3/TRBV12-4; CDR3aa: CASRREYRETQYF; CDR3nt: TGTGCCAGCAGGCGGGAATATCGAGAGACCCAGTACTTC
d_gene: .; abundance: once; j_gene: TRBJ2-2; len: 14; v_gene: TRBV7-7; CDR3aa: CASTPIRGTGELFF; CDR3nt: TGTGCCAGCACCCCAATCCGGGGGACCGGGGAGCTGTTTTTT
d_gene: TRBD1; abundance: once; j_gene: TRBJ1-2; len: 15; v_gene: TRBV5-1; CDR3aa: CASSLEQGGNYGYTF; CDR3nt: TGCGCCAGCAGCTTGGAACAGGGGGGGAACTATGGCTACACCTTC
d_gene: .; abundance: .; j_gene: TRBJ2-6; len: 15; v_gene: TRBV6-2/TRBV6-3; CDR3aa: CASSPMGTGANVLTF; CDR3nt: TGTGCCAGCAGTCCCATGGGGACTGGGGCCAACGTCCTGACTTTC
d_gene: .; abundance: .; j_gene: TRBJ2-5; len: 13; v_gene: TRBV18; CDR3aa: CASSLDIQETQYF; CDR3nt: TGTGCCAGCTCACTGGACATTCAAGAGACCCAGTACTTC
d_gene: .; abundance: .; j_gene: TRBJ2-2; len: 15; v_gene: TRBV5-4; CDR3aa: CASSLGVLRPGELFF; CDR3nt: TGTGCCAGCAGCTTGGGAGTTCTCCGCCCCGGGGAGCTGTTTTTT
d_gene: .; abundance: once; j_gene: TRBJ2-7; len: 14; v_gene: TRBV19; CDR3aa: CASRSSRGSYEQYF; CDR3nt: TGTGCCAGTAGGTCGAGCAGGGGTTCCTACGAGCAGTACTTC
d_gene: .; abundance: few; j_gene: TRBJ2-1; len: 12; v_gene: TRBV7-2; CDR3aa: CASSEGYNEQFF; CDR3nt: TGTGCCAGCAGCGAGGGGTACAATGAGCAGTTCTTC
d_gene: .; abundance: .; j_gene: TRBJ1-5; len: 15; v_gene: TRBV28; CDR3aa: CASTPQGARNQPQHF; CDR3nt: TGTGCCAGCACCCCCCAGGGAGCGAGGAATCAGCCCCAGCATTTT
d_gene: TRBD2; abundance: .; j_gene: TRBJ2-7; len: 16; v_gene: TRBV6-1; CDR3aa: CASSVRLTSGSYEQYF; CDR3nt: TGTGCCAGCAGTGTCCGCCTGACTAGCGGGAGTTACGAGCAGTACTTC
d_gene: .; abundance: .; j_gene: TRBJ1-2; len: 13; v_gene: TRBV5-1; CDR3aa: CASSRRVSDGYTF; CDR3nt: TGCGCCAGCAGCCGTCGGGTTTCGGATGGCTACACCTTC
d_gene: TRBD1; abundance: .; j_gene: TRBJ1-2; len: 15; v_gene: TRBV28; CDR3aa: CANKAPGQGMYGYTF; CDR3nt: TGTGCCAATAAAGCCCCGGGACAGGGGATGTATGGCTACACCTTC
d_gene: .; abundance: .; j_gene: TRBJ1-2; len: 13; v_gene: TRBV5-1; CDR3aa: CASSLWGQGGYTF; CDR3nt: TGCGCCAGCAGCTTGTGGGGCCAAGGAGGCTACACCTTC
d_gene: TRBD1; abundance: once; j_gene: TRBJ2-7; len: 14; v_gene: TRBV18; CDR3aa: CASSPNRGNSEQYF; CDR3nt: TGTGCCAGCTCACCAAACAGGGGCAACTCCGAGCAGTACTTC
d_gene: TRBD1; abundance: .; j_gene: TRBJ1-1; len: 15; v_gene: TRBV3-1/TRBV3-2; CDR3aa: CASSRGQGANTEAFF; CDR3nt: TGTGCCAGCAGCCGGGGACAGGGGGCGAACACTGAAGCTTTCTTT